The next 15 T cell receptor beta chains were all read from a single sample in a study of cytomegalovirus exposure and HLA in healthy donors. The PCR was carried out with 60 Vbeta primers and 13 Jbeta primers. TCRdb keeps only in-frame clones here, not all; method: immunoSEQ multiplex PCR. The data contain about 120,000 clones, about 10% of them seen just once; the ten biggest clones take up less than 4%. Sequenced sample: PBMCs. The receptor set was obtained from a man aged 25-45 years in good health and CMV-seronegative.

V is TRBV18 and J is TRBJ1-5; 7 bases agree with TRBD1. This CDR3 is 16 amino acids long. With V trimmed by 2 bases and J by 3 bases, 7 bases remained unmatched. CDR1 and CDR2 (germline): KGHSH, LQKENI. CDR3 DNA sequence: TGTGCCAGCTCACCATGGGGTACAGGGGACAATCAGCCCCAGCATTTT. Protein sequence: CASSPWGTGDNQPQHF.

This clone has just a few counts. V gene TRBV2 combines with J gene TRBJ2-7; D uncertain. V gave up 6 bases and J gave up 4 bases, with 7 bases separating them. CDR1 is SNHLY, CDR2 FYNNEI, per germline. The CDR3 loop spans 11 amino acids. The CDR3 loop is CASSVVYEQYF. For the CDR3, the DNA is TGTGCCAGCAGCGTAGTGTACGAGCAGTACTTC. Filled out from reference TRBV2 and TRBJ2-7, the complete variable domain reads EPEVTQTPSHQVTQMGQEVILRCVPISNHLYFYWYRQILGQKVEFLVSFYNNEISEKSEIFDDQFSVERPDGSNFTLKIRSTKLEDSAMYFCASSVVYEQYFGPGTRLTVT.

The chain combines TRBV29-1 with TRBJ2-5, with 9 bases that match TRBD1. This CDR3 contains 13 residues. Trimming took 5 bases from V and 5 from J; bases not matched to a gene: 6. The germline CDR1 and CDR2 sequences are SQVTM and ANQGSEA. CDR3 sequence (DNA): TGCAGCGTTTCAAACAGGGGGCTGGAGACCCAGTACTTC. It translates to CSVSNRGLETQYF.

Written as DNA, the CDR3 is TGTGCCAGCAGCTTGGGCCGGGTCGCATCTGGAAACACCATATATTTT. This translates into CASSLGRVASGNTIYF. The chain uses TRBV5-4 and TRBJ1-3; D not certain. CDR3 size: 16 residues. V was shortened by 0 bases and J by 1 base, with 11 bases between the two germline ends. CDR1 SGHNT and CDR2 YYREEE come from the germline V gene (reference sequence). Full variable domain (outside the CDR3, taken from reference TRBV5-4 and TRBJ1-3): ETGVTQSPTHLIKTRGQQVTLRCSSQSGHNTVSWYQQALGQGPQFIFQYYREEENGRGNFPPRFSGLQFPNYSSELNVNALELDDSALYLCASSLGRVASGNTIYFGEGSWLTVV.

The table lists this clone with a few counts. This sequence joins TRBV4-3 and TRBJ2-3, with a weak D call TRBD1 (5 bases). CDR1 is LGHNA, CDR2 YSLEER, per germline. V lost 0 bases and J lost 5, with 15 bases in between. The CDR3 loop spans 16 amino acids. The CDR3 DNA reads TGCGCCAGCAGCCAAGATCAGGCAGGGTCGGGAGATACGCAGTATTTT. Its protein is CASSQDQAGSGDTQYF.

CDR3 loop: CASSAGTGRNQPQHF. The CDR3 DNA reads TGTGCCAGCAGCGCCGGGACAGGGCGAAATCAGCCCCAGCATTTT. This chain joins TRBV9 and TRBJ1-5, with 9 positions matching TRBD1. The CDR3 loop spans 15 amino acids. V lost 3 bases to trimming and J lost 4 bases; unmatched junction nucleotides: 5. Germline CDR1 and CDR2: SGDLS and YYNGEE.

This clone was counted only a few times. CDR3 in DNA: TGTGCCAGCAGCCTCCCCCCAGTGGGGCCAAGGCTCGATGAGCAGTTCTTC. The encoded protein is CASSLPPVGPRLDEQFF. The V and J genes are TRBV9 and TRBJ2-1, with a tentative D call TRBD1 (5 bases). In germline, CDR1 is SGDLS, CDR2 YYNGEE. Deletions cut 4 bases from V and 8 bases from J, with 25 bases between. The CDR3 contains 17 residues.

The rearrangement joins TRBV10-3 to TRBJ2-1; D may be TRBD2 (6 bases). This CDR3 region has 15 residues. Germline values: CDR1 ENHRY, CDR2 SYGVKD. Trimming removed 2 bases at V and 0 bases at J, with 8 bases between. CDR3 nucleotides: TGTGCCATCAGTGAGCCGGGACTCTCCTACAATGAGCAGTTCTTC. Amino acid sequence: CAISEPGLSYNEQFF.

This rearrangement joins TRBV2 to TRBJ1-1, with D maybe TRBD1 (5 bases). Trimming took off 5 bases at V and 4 bases at J, with 11 bases between the two ends. This CDR3 is built from 13 residues. Germline V lookup: CDR1 SNHLY, CDR2 FYNNEI. CDR3 nucleotides: TGTGCCAGCAGTACAGGAGCTACCACTGAAGCTTTCTTT. Its translation is CASSTGATTEAFF.

This chain connects TRBV4-3 to TRBJ2-3; D is possibly TRBD2 (5 bases). V was pared by 4 bases and J by 8 bases, with 13 bases between. This CDR3 contains 13 residues. CDR1 is LGHNA, CDR2 YSLEER, per germline. CDR3 bases: TGCGCCAGCAGCCCCAACGAGGCGGGTACGCAGTATTTT. Protein: CASSPNEAGTQYF.

The chain joins TRBV10-1 to TRBJ2-1; 10 bases agree with TRBD2. Germline V gene data show CDR1 as WNHNN and CDR2 as SYGVQD (reference sequence). After removal of 1 base from V and 7 bases from J, the junction contained 10 bases not matched to a gene. There are 17 residues in the CDR3. DNA of the CDR3: TGCGCCAGCAGTGAGTTTAGCGGGGGGCCGGATCAAAATGAGCAGTTCTTC. Its translation is CASSEFSGGPDQNEQFF.

The V and J genes are TRBV14 and TRBJ2-1; weak D call: TRBD2 (5 bases). V was clipped by 4 bases and J by 6 bases, with 13 bases between them. The CDR3 sequence is 14 residues long. Germline values: CDR1 SGHDN, CDR2 FVKESK. The CDR3 sequence: CASSLGSFPNEQFF. In DNA, the CDR3 is TGTGCCAGCAGCCTGGGGAGCTTTCCCAATGAGCAGTTCTTC.

This clone was detected only a few times. This sequence joins TRBV29-1 and TRBJ2-7; 8 bases align to TRBD1. The CDR3 is made up of 14 amino acids. Germline V gene sequence: CDR1 SQVTM, CDR2 ANQGSEA. The J segment lost 6 bases and the V segment lost 3 bases, leaving 10 bases of the junction unmatched. The CDR3 nucleotides are TGCAGCGTTGACCCCGGTGGACAGGGAACCGAGCAGTACTTC. Translated: CSVDPGGQGTEQYF.

A few counts support this clone. The chain couples TRBV30 to TRBJ1-1, with D maybe TRBD1 (5 bases). CDR1 is GTSNPN, CDR2 SVGIG, per germline (reference sequence). This CDR3 is 15 amino acids long. V dropped 3 bases and J dropped 4 bases, with 18 bases sitting between them. The CDR3 is CAWSATRVSSTEAFF. In DNA, the CDR3 is TGTGCCTGGAGCGCGACCAGGGTTAGCAGCACTGAAGCTTTCTTT.

The rearrangement links TRBV6-5 to TRBJ1-5; unclear D gene. The CDR3 runs to 13 residues. Per the germline V gene, CDR1 is MNHEY and CDR2 is SVGAGI. The V and J ends lost 5 bases and 7 bases respectively, with 12 bases between them. The CDR3 nucleotides are TGTGCCAGCAGTCCCGGGGAGAGACAGCCCCAGCATTTT. It encodes CASSPGERQPQHF.